The TCR beta chain described here comes from a study of blood T cell repertoires in COVID-19 (dated by TCRdb to about 2020). Regarding the research as a whole: Samples covering the acute and convalescent phases of COVID-19 were provided by collaborators in the United States, Italy and Spain. The material from the prospective study consisted of cDNA or gDNA derived from T cells, B-cell-depleted T cells, or PBMCs. Subjects who had been exposed to COVID-19, were actively infected with it, or had recovered from it provided the deeply sampled blood TCRbeta repertoires that made up the dataset. The repertoires were released in a freely available public database meant as a resource for research on the immune response to SARS-CoV-2. Samples came from the ongoing ImmuneRACE study (first 160 participants) plus 1,254 subjects from 6 global collaborators. Sample metadata almost always included a de-identified subject ID, COVID-19 status, age in years and sex. Where available, HLA class I and class II types were taken from metadata supplied by the sample provider and were not determined by assay-based typing.

Worth noting for this clone: No cognate antigen has been identified for it. One base away there is no much larger clone; base qualities are not given.

Results and caveats for the whole study, not just this receptor: Clinical and demographic metadata were provided uncurated, with the amount varying by source and participant.

Each collaborating institution followed its own protocols to collect whole blood in K2EDTA tubes. Collaborator samples were shipped for TCRbeta analysis as frozen whole blood, isolated PBMCs, or DNA extracted from either sample type. The cysteine opens and the phenylalanine closes a CDR3 of 9 amino acids. The only DNA kept is the CDR3, 27 bases in frame from the first base. According to the germline V gene, CDR1 reads SNHLY and CDR2 reads FYNNEI. Trimming at the junction amounts to 9 bases on V and 12 bases on J, and the germline ends lie 11 bases apart. TCRbeta CDR3 regions were amplified from genomic DNA by means of the immunoSEQ Assay, a bias-controlled multiplex PCR. Turning to the authors' computational methods: The number of nucleated cells in each sample was estimated by amplification of reference gene primers within the assay. Sequence reads were collapsed and filtered to measure the absolute abundance of every unique TCRbeta CDR3 rearrangement. For each sample, productive Simpson clonality was calculated as the square root of Simpson's diversity index over productive rearrangements. Held by TCRdb, this immuneACCESS table contains in-frame sequences only and omits some clones. Under half of the omission traces to an unresolved V gene where checked; the cause of the rest is unknown. V and J calls and clone size come straight from that table; D and trimming were deduced from the DNA. Counted in this sample were tens of thousands of clones; roughly 90% of them appeared once. The ten most abundant clones make up 14% of the sample.

Sample: peripheral blood. This sequence was found in a human donor with active COVID-19. The donor label of this sample is uncertain. This sequence uses TRBV2 and TRBJ1-2; the D region possibly corresponds to TRBD1 (6 bases align). CDR3 loop: CASNRVHTF. The DNA sequence is given as TGTGCCAGTAACAGGGTCCACACCTTC.